Listed here are 30 T cell receptor beta chains from one sample, sequenced in a study of post-analysis software for immune sequencing data. No cognate antigen is known for these TCRs. Study-wide results and caveats: The five TRBV segments detected at higher frequency in patients than in controls included TRBV5-6, TRBV5-1 and TRBV20-1.

The library was made from cDNA and included unique molecular identifiers. MiXCR, run by TCRdb on the PCR reads, gives a single entry per CDR3 protein. The sample contains about 500,000 distinct CDR3 sequences, roughly 45% of which appear only once. The source material was blood. These receptors all come from a girl between 10 and 17 years old with multiple sclerosis.

This chain links TRBV3-1 with TRBJ1-5; 9 nucleotides match TRBD1. The V and J ends lost 1 base and 2 bases, in that order; junction bases with no gene match: 3. CDR3 size: 16 residues. The germline CDR1 and CDR2 sequences are LGHDT and YNNKEL (reference sequence). The chain's CDR3 is CASSQGTGDGNQPQHF. The CDR3 bases are TGTGCCAGCAGCCAAGGGACAGGGGACGGCAATCAGCCCCAGCATTTT.

The chain has TRBV29-1 and TRBJ2-5; unclear D gene. Germline loops: CDR1 SQVTM, CDR2 ANQGSEA. The CDR3 is made up of 8 amino acids. V lost 7 bases and J 5 bases, leaving 2 bases between the germline ends. The DNA for the CDR3 is TGCAGCGCTGAGACCCAGTACTTC. Translating gives CSAETQYF.

This clonotype was seen a few times. The chain combines TRBV4-1 with TRBJ2-5, with 10 bases lining up with TRBD1. This CDR3 is built from 15 residues. Per the germline V gene, CDR1 is MGHRA and CDR2 is YSYEKL. V lost 1 base and J lost 4; bases outside the gene matches: 3. The CDR3 coding sequence is TGCGCCAGCAGCCAAGGGACAGGGGGTTTAGAGACCCAGTACTTC. Protein sequence: CASSQGTGGLETQYF.

This clonotype came up a few times. V and J are TRBV3-1 and TRBJ2-7; TRBD1 matches 8 bases. The germline V gene encodes CDR1 LGHDT and CDR2 YNNKEL (reference sequence). The CDR3 contains 15 residues. J was trimmed by 0 bases and V by 5 bases; bases with no gene match: 6. DNA of the CDR3: TGTGCCAGCAGCGACCGACAGGGGACCTCCTACGAGCAGTACTTC. It yields the protein CASSDRQGTSYEQYF.

This clonotype turned up a few times. The chain employs TRBV24-1 and TRBJ2-7; 9 bases match TRBD1. Germline CDR1 KGHDR, CDR2 SFDVKD. The V and J ends lost 3 bases and 2 bases, in that order; junction bases with no gene match: 10. This CDR3 has 17 residues. CDR3 sequence: CATSDRTPTGGTYEQYF. The CDR3 DNA reads TGTGCCACCAGTGATAGAACCCCGACAGGGGGTACCTACGAGCAGTACTTC.

J is TRBJ2-7 and V is TRBV5-1, with 10 bases identical to TRBD2. With V trimmed by 1 base and J by 9 bases, 13 bases remained unmatched. Germline V CDR1 and CDR2: SGHRS, YFSETQ. The CDR3 runs 16 residues. The CDR3 loop reads CASSLSTSGMAVGQYF. CDR3 nucleotide sequence: TGCGCCAGCAGCTTGAGCACTAGCGGGATGGCAGTGGGGCAGTACTTC.

The chain carries TRBV6-1 and TRBJ2-4, with D possibly matching TRBD2 (5 bases). Near its end, the DNA agrees better with TRBJ2-7, so the J call may be wrong. From germline, CDR1 is MNHNS and CDR2 SASEGT. The CDR3 covers 14 residues. CDR3 sequence: CASSEFGGADEQYF. In DNA, the CDR3 is TGTGCCAGCAGTGAATTTGGAGGAGCGGACGAGCAGTACTTC.

This clonotype was seen more than once but under ten times. V usage is TRBV7-2 and J usage is TRBJ2-5; 7 bases are shared with TRBD2. V dropped 6 bases and J dropped 11; count of bases not matched to a gene: 9. Germline CDR1 and CDR2: SGHTA and FQGNSA. The CDR3 length is 12 residues. The CDR3 loop reads CASRGGWDEQYF. The CDR3 region has the DNA TGTGCCAGCAGGGGAGGGTGGGATGAGCAGTACTTC.

This clonotype was seen a handful of times. The CDR3 DNA follows: TGCAGTGCTAGAGTGGCCAGCTCCTACAATGAGCAGTTCTTC. Amino acids: CSARVASSYNEQFF. The V gene is TRBV20-1, the J gene TRBJ2-1; D remains ambiguous. The CDR3 has 14 amino acids. The germline V gene has CDR1 DFQATT and CDR2 SNEGSKA (reference sequence). Trimming removed 1 base at V and 0 bases at J, with 7 bases between.

The chain joins TRBV5-1 to TRBJ2-5, with D unclear. V lost 5 bases, J lost 3 bases, and 5 bases lay in between. Germline V gene lookup returns CDR1 SGHRS and CDR2 YFSETQ. The CDR3 runs to 11 residues. DNA for the CDR3: TGCGCCAGCAGAGAAGAAGAGACCCAGTACTTC. Translating gives CASREEETQYF.

The J gene is TRBJ2-4, the V gene TRBV7-2; perhaps TRBD2 as D (7 bases). From germline, CDR1 is SGHTA and CDR2 FQGNSA. There are 15 residues in the CDR3. V gave up 5 bases and J gave up 5 bases, with 16 bases separating them. Here the CDR3 reads CASSHRGGAENIQYF. CDR3 coding DNA: TGTGCCAGCAGCCACCGAGGGGGGGCCGAAAACATTCAGTACTTC.

This chain links TRBV7-2 with TRBJ1-1; D unclear. V lost 1 base to trimming and J lost 1 base, with 13 bases between them. Per the germline V gene, CDR1 is SGHTA and CDR2 is FQGNSA. The CDR3 is made up of 16 amino acids. CDR3 region: CASSLDPGLKNTEAFF. CDR3 DNA sequence: TGTGCCAGCAGCTTAGACCCCGGGCTCAAGAACACTGAAGCTTTCTTT.

V is TRBV13 and J is TRBJ2-7; weak D call: TRBD2 (6 bases). Trimming shortened V by 0 bases and J by 2 bases, and 11 bases separated the two germline ends. The CDR3 spans 15 residues. Germline assignment: CDR1 PRHDT and CDR2 FYEKMQ (reference sequence). This CDR3 reads CASSLGGGVTYEQYF. CDR3 bases: TGTGCCAGCAGCTTAGGGGGCGGGGTCACCTACGAGCAGTACTTC. Combining the CDR3 with reference TRBV13 and TRBJ2-7 gives the whole variable domain AAGVIQSPRHLIKEKRETATLKCYPIPRHDTVYWYQQGPGQDPQFLISFYEKMQSDKGSIPDRFSAQQFSDYHSELNMSSLELGDSALYFCASSLGGGVTYEQYFGPGTRLTVT.

The chain carries TRBV5-1 and TRBJ2-1, with D perhaps TRBD1 or TRBD2 (6 bases each). This CDR3 comprises 20 residues. CDR1 and CDR2 from the germline V gene are SGHRS and YFSETQ. The V end was cut by 2 bases, the J end by 0 bases, with 24 bases between. Here the CDR3 reads CASSFRGTESQTLSYNEQFF. The DNA of the CDR3 is TGCGCCAGCAGCTTTAGGGGGACTGAAAGTCAAACCCTCTCCTACAATGAGCAGTTCTTC.

The rearrangement joins TRBV19 to TRBJ2-5; D might be TRBD1 (5 bases). Germline V CDR1 and CDR2: LNHDA, SQIVND (reference sequence). The CDR3 consists of 14 residues. The V gene lost 10 bases and the J gene lost 11 bases, with 26 bases spanning the gap. The CDR3 sequence is CATQSGAGYNEQYF. The CDR3, as DNA: TGTGCCACCCAGTCTGGGGCTGGCTACAATGAGCAGTACTTC.

This clonotype appeared a few times. V and J are TRBV7-9 and TRBJ2-1; 7 positions agree with TRBD1. This CDR3 spans 15 amino acids. Looked up from germline, CDR1 is SEHNR and CDR2 is FQNEAQ (reference sequence). Germline trimming cut 4 bases from V and 6 bases from J; bases unmatched to any gene: 9. The DNA for the CDR3 is TGTGCCAGCAGCTCCAACAGGGGTAGAATCAATGAGCAGTTCTTC. Translated, it gives CASSSNRGRINEQFF.

The J gene is TRBJ2-3, the V gene TRBV4-1, with a tentative D call TRBD2 (6 bases). From germline, CDR1 is MGHRA and CDR2 YSYEKL. V gave up 4 bases and J gave up 0 bases, with 17 bases separating them. The CDR3 sequence is 17 residues long. Here the CDR3 reads CASSPGDAGSSTDTQYF. The CDR3 DNA is TGCGCCAGCAGCCCGGGGGATGCGGGATCGAGCACAGATACGCAGTATTTT.

The chain carries TRBV6-1 and TRBJ1-1; 9 positions match TRBD1. Germline trimming cut 4 bases from V and 3 bases from J; bases unmatched to any gene: 9. The CDR3 runs 16 residues. Germline lookup yields CDR1 MNHNS and CDR2 SASEGT. The CDR3 protein is CASSAGTGSLDTEAFF. CDR3 sequence (DNA): TGTGCCAGCAGTGCCGGGACAGGGAGTTTGGACACTGAAGCTTTCTTT.

In this sample, this clonotype turned up a few times. This chain links TRBV7-9 with TRBJ2-1; TRBD2 matches at 9 bases. J was trimmed by 8 bases and V by 4 bases; bases with no gene match: 3. Germline CDR1 is SEHNR and CDR2 is FQNEAQ (reference sequence). CDR3 size: 13 residues. The CDR3 is CASSSGLADEQFF. The CDR3 bases are TGTGCCAGCAGCTCGGGACTAGCTGATGAGCAGTTCTTC.

The CDR3 is CSAAGTGGRYEQYF. The CDR3 region has the DNA TGCAGTGCGGCCGGGACAGGGGGCCGGTACGAGCAGTACTTC. The chain employs TRBV20-1 and TRBJ2-7; 12 nucleotides agree with TRBD1. CDR3 length: 14 residues. J was trimmed by 4 bases and V by 6 bases; bases with no gene match: 7. In germline, CDR1 is DFQATT, CDR2 SNEGSKA (reference sequence).

The chain combines TRBV12-3 or TRBV12-4 with TRBJ2-4; 7 nucleotides agree with TRBD1. There are 19 residues in the CDR3. V lost 3 bases to trimming and J lost 3 bases; unmatched junction nucleotides: 17. The CDR3 region has the DNA TGTGCCAGCAGTTTCCGGCCGGGACAGAGGATGTTTGACAAAAACATTCAGTACTTC. It is translated as CASSFRPGQRMFDKNIQYF.

J is TRBJ2-1 and V is TRBV7-9; possible D gene TRBD2, 7 bases. The CDR3 covers 14 residues. The V gene's germline CDR1 is SEHNR and CDR2 FQNEAQ (reference sequence). V shed 5 bases and J shed 8 bases, with 16 bases lying between them. The CDR3 region has the DNA TGTGCCAGCAGCAAGGGGGAGGGAGGCGATGAGCAGTTCTTC. This encodes CASSKGEGGDEQFF.

The chain is built from TRBV6-5 and TRBJ1-5; D not certain. The germline V gene has CDR1 MNHEY and CDR2 SVGAGI. Trimming left V 5 bases short and J 0 bases short, with 8 bases between. The CDR3 loop spans 14 amino acids. The CDR3 protein is CASSRRNSNQPQHF. Here the CDR3 DNA reads TGTGCCAGCAGTCGACGGAATAGCAATCAGCCCCAGCATTTT.

This clonotype was found a few times. The CDR3 sequence is CASSWGSYEQYF. CDR3 in DNA: TGTGCCAGCAGTTGGGGGAGCTACGAGCAGTACTTC. The chain uses TRBV28 and TRBJ2-7; D could derive from TRBD1 or TRBD2 (5 bases each). Germline CDR1 and CDR2: MDHEN and SYDVKM. The CDR3 extends over 12 amino acids. Trimming pared 4 bases from V and 3 bases from J, leaving 7 bases between.

The V and J genes are TRBV4-2 and TRBJ2-1; 11 nucleotides agree with TRBD2. The V gene's germline CDR1 is LGHNA and CDR2 YNFKEQ. This CDR3 has 16 residues. Trimming at V came to 0 bases and at J to 7 bases, leaving 5 bases not matched to a gene. As DNA, the CDR3 is TGTGCCAGCAGCCAAGATGAAACTAGCGGGAGTAATGAGCAGTTCTTC. It is translated as CASSQDETSGSNEQFF.

The chain links TRBV28 to TRBJ2-3; 13 nucleotides align to TRBD2. Per the germline V gene, CDR1 is MDHEN and CDR2 is SYDVKM. The CDR3 sequence is 18 residues long. J gave up 1 base and V 5 bases, and 9 bases lay outside the gene matches. CDR3 residues: CASSQTSGREVGTDTQYF. The CDR3 nucleotides read TGTGCCAGCAGTCAAACTAGCGGGAGGGAGGTCGGCACAGATACGCAGTATTTT.

This sequence joins TRBV29-1 and TRBJ2-1; 8 bases fit TRBD1. CDR1 and CDR2 (germline): SQVTM, ANQGSEA. With V trimmed by 7 bases and J by 0 bases, 2 bases remained unmatched. This CDR3 has 13 residues. CDR3 region: CSGGQGSYNEQFF. The CDR3 DNA is TGCAGCGGCGGACAGGGCTCCTACAATGAGCAGTTCTTC.

The V gene is TRBV9, the J gene TRBJ2-2, with 8 bases identical to TRBD1. The junction had 5 bases not matched to a gene; V was cut back by 1 base and J by 3 bases. The CDR3 totals 16 residues. Germline CDR1 is SGDLS and CDR2 is YYNGEE. CDR3 loop: CASSVRDRYDTGELFF. The CDR3 DNA follows: TGTGCCAGCAGCGTAAGGGACAGGTACGACACCGGGGAGCTGTTTTTT.

The CDR3 DNA follows: TGCAGCGTTGAGTCGCTACTAAGGGTGAACACTGAAGCTTTCTTT. The encoded protein is CSVESLLRVNTEAFF. V and J are TRBV29-1 and TRBJ1-1, with unresolved D. Trimming removed 3 bases at V and 0 bases at J, with 14 bases between. CDR1 is SQVTM and CDR2 is ANQGSEA in the germline V gene. This CDR3 contains 15 residues.

This sequence joins TRBV21-1 and TRBJ2-3; the D call of TRBD1 is as the table states it, not checked on the DNA. TRBV21-1 is classified as a pseudogene. The CDR3 runs to 16 residues. The CDR3 nucleotides read TGTGCCAGCAGCAAACCTAACCCGGGGGTGGCAGATACGCAGTATTTT. The encoded protein is CASSKPNPGVADTQYF.